A selection of T cell receptor beta chains follows, all from one sample in a study of shared clonotypes between healthy human individuals. Sequencing used immunoSEQ multiplex PCR; TCRdb keeps in-frame clones, though not all of them. The table includes fewer than 1.6 million clones, 98% detected once. Sequencing was done on a sample of naive CD4+ T cells sorted from blood. Every receptor here comes from a man aged 30-40 years in good health. Each CDR3 is given with its conserved first and last residue. D genes are given only for firm matches. Clone sizes are given selectively: once, few, many, or a class where the clone is expanded.

size: -; J: TRBJ2-4; V: TRBV6-5; D: -; CDR3: CASSYSVGGKNIQYF; DNA: TGTGCCAGCAGTTACTCGGTGGGGGGCAAAAACATTCAGTACTTC
size: once; J: TRBJ2-2; V: TRBV27; D: -; CDR3: CASSPHRTNTGELFF; DNA: TGTGCCAGCAGTCCGCACCGAACGAACACCGGGGAGCTGTTTTTT
size: once; J: TRBJ2-1; V: TRBV5-1; D: -; CDR3: CASTLGRDSSYNEQFF; DNA: TGCGCCAGCACGCTCGGTAGGGATAGCTCCTACAATGAGCAGTTCTTC
size: once; J: TRBJ2-5; V: TRBV10-1; D: TRBD1; CDR3: CASSESGQGEETQYF; DNA: TGCGCCAGCAGTGAGTCGGGACAGGGGGAAGAGACCCAGTACTTC
size: -; J: TRBJ2-7; V: TRBV7-3; D: -; CDR3: CASSLQGIGEQYF; DNA: TGTGCCAGCAGCCTTCAGGGGATCGGCGAGCAGTACTTC
size: -; J: TRBJ1-2; V: TRBV6-9; D: -; CDR3: CASPLGGFSNGYTF; DNA: TGTGCCAGTCCGCTTGGGGGTTTTAGTAATGGCTACACCTTC
size: -; J: TRBJ2-1; V: TRBV2; D: TRBD2; CDR3: CASSVGTSGTKQFF; DNA: TGTGCCAGCAGTGTGGGGACTAGCGGGACTAAGCAGTTCTTC
size: -; J: TRBJ2-5; V: TRBV11-2; D: -; CDR3: CASSLVLETQYF; DNA: TGTGCCAGCAGCTTAGTACTTGAGACCCAGTACTTC
size: -; J: TRBJ2-3; V: TRBV6-6; D: -; CDR3: CASSYGLSTDTQYF; DNA: TGTGCCAGCAGTTACGGACTTAGCACAGATACGCAGTATTTT
size: -; J: TRBJ2-7; V: TRBV10-2; D: TRBD2; CDR3: CASRKTSGMYEQYF; DNA: TGCGCCAGCAGAAAAACTAGCGGGATGTACGAGCAGTACTTC
size: -; J: TRBJ2-1; V: TRBV7-6; D: TRBD2; CDR3: CASSFSSGKDNEQFF; DNA: TGTGCCAGCAGCTTCTCTAGCGGGAAGGACAATGAGCAGTTCTTC
size: -; J: TRBJ2-2; V: TRBV19; D: -; CDR3: CASRGIGELFF; DNA: TGTGCCAGTAGGGGTATCGGGGAGCTGTTTTTT
size: -; J: TRBJ2-3; V: TRBV18; D: TRBD2; CDR3: CASSGLAVLGSDTQYF; DNA: TGTGCCAGCTCAGGGCTAGCGGTCCTGGGCTCTGATACGCAGTATTTT
size: -; J: TRBJ2-7; V: TRBV19; D: -; CDR3: CASSITASSYEQYF; DNA: TGTGCCAGTAGTATAACAGCCAGCTCCTACGAGCAGTACTTC
size: -; J: TRBJ1-2; V: TRBV7-9; D: TRBD1; CDR3: CASSFPGQGSYGYTF; DNA: TGTGCCAGCAGCTTCCCGGGACAGGGTTCCTATGGCTACACCTTC
size: -; J: TRBJ2-7; V: TRBV4-2; D: -; CDR3: CASSQAPIQYEQYF; DNA: TGTGCCAGCAGCCAAGCCCCTATCCAGTACGAGCAGTACTTC
size: once; J: TRBJ1-1; V: TRBV20-1; D: -; CDR3: CSASDITEAFF; DNA: TGCAGTGCTTCAGACATCACTGAAGCTTTCTTT
size: -; J: TRBJ2-2; V: TRBV4-3; D: TRBD2; CDR3: CASSQDPAGGTNTGELFF; DNA: TGCGCCAGCAGCCAAGATCCGGCGGGAGGGACGAACACCGGGGAGCTGTTTTTT
size: -; J: TRBJ2-7; V: TRBV19; D: -; CDR3: CASSADSYEQYF; DNA: TGTGCCAGTAGCGCGGACTCCTACGAGCAGTACTTC
size: -; J: TRBJ1-4; V: TRBV2; D: -; CDR3: CASSEPRGEKLFF; DNA: TGTGCCAGCAGTGAACCGCGGGGGGAAAAACTGTTTTTT
size: -; J: TRBJ2-3; V: TRBV20-1; D: -; CDR3: CSAGGFPTQYF; DNA: TGCAGTGCTGGAGGTTTCCCTACGCAGTATTTT
size: -; J: TRBJ1-5; V: TRBV2; D: -; CDR3: CASSLNPDSNQPQHF; DNA: TGTGCCAGCAGCCTAAACCCTGATAGCAATCAGCCCCAGCATTTT